Here is one T cell receptor beta chain with its context. At one end, the junction sequence differs from germline, possibly due to a read error. There were healthy Caucasian individuals from Russia, aged roughly 6 to 90, serving as donors. Donors gave approximately 9.9 milliliters of peripheral blood apiece. Total RNA extraction produced at least 5 micrograms (per sample) for the study. The CDR3 contains 15 residues. Germline CDR1 DFQATT, CDR2 SNEGSKA (reference sequence). This entry belongs to a study of blood T cells in healthy people across ages. Alongside a J-beta primer mix, a sample-barcoded 5' primer served in a second PCR lasting about 6 to 11 cycles. TCRdb used MiXCR to reprocess the 5' RACE reads, holding one entry per CDR3 protein. Here the sample spans about 1.8 million distinct CDR3 sequences, approximately 50% being singletons.

The chain carries TRBV20-1 and TRBJ1-4, with 10 bases that match TRBD1. This TCR was recovered from a woman in her thirties or forties in good health. Sequences were obtained from blood. CDR3 coding DNA: TGCGGTGCTAGAGTCCCGACAGGGGGCGGTGAAAAACTGTTTTTT. Protein sequence: CGARVPTGGGEKLFF.